These 31 T cell receptor beta chains were all obtained from the same sample, sequenced in a study of Graves' ophthalmopathy and Graves' hyperthyroidism. For repertoire sequencing, the TCR beta CDR3 regions were amplified from RNA transcripts. The authors performed first-round RT-PCR with HTBI primers and then a second-round multiplex PCR. Each CDR3 protein gets one entry after TCRdb re-called the multiplex PCR reads with MiXCR. Among 680,000 or so distinct CDR3 sequences listed, 22% were seen once. The specimen sequenced was peripheral blood. The receptor source for this set is a woman under 30 with stable Graves' hyperthyroidism. Some clones in this sample may be carry-over from other donors' samples.

The J gene is TRBJ2-7, the V gene TRBV4-1, with 8 bases aligning to TRBD2. The junction had 12 bases not matched to a gene; V was cut back by 2 bases and J by 6 bases. CDR1 is MGHRA, CDR2 YSYEKL, per germline. This CDR3 contains 16 residues. CDR3 region: CASSQTDGPGGREQYF. The CDR3 DNA sequence: TGCGCCAGCAGCCAAACAGATGGGCCGGGGGGGCGCGAGCAGTACTTC.

This clonotype was observed many times. This chain links TRBV20-1 with TRBJ2-7, with unresolved D. CDR1 is DFQATT, CDR2 SNEGSKA, per germline (reference sequence). The CDR3 spans 13 residues. Trimming pared 0 bases from V and 3 bases from J, leaving 9 bases between. CDR3 region: CSARDGLYYEQYF. In nucleotides, the CDR3 is TGCAGTGCTAGAGATGGTTTATACTACGAGCAGTACTTC.

This clonotype was counted at least ten times. The chain uses TRBV7-9 and TRBJ1-1, with D possibly being TRBD1 (5 bases). This CDR3 is 12 amino acids long. Trimming shortened V by 5 bases and J by 11 bases, and 15 bases separated the two germline ends. Looked up from germline, CDR1 is SEHNR and CDR2 is FQNEAQ (reference sequence). The CDR3 region has the DNA TGTGCCAGCAGCCCAGACGGGGGGAGGGCTTTCTTT. It translates to CASSPDGGRAFF.

This clonotype came up many times. This rearrangement joins TRBV11-1 to TRBJ2-2, with D possibly TRBD2 on 6 matching bases. The V end was cut by 2 bases, the J end by 1 base, with 17 bases between. From germline, CDR1 is SGHAT and CDR2 FQDESV (reference sequence). There are 18 residues in the CDR3. The chain's CDR3 is CASSLLGLHTRNTGELFF. The DNA for the CDR3 is TGTGCCAGCAGCTTACTGGGACTTCACACAAGGAACACCGGGGAGCTGTTTTTT.

V usage is TRBV30 and J usage is TRBJ1-5, with D possibly TRBD1 on 5 matching bases. The CDR3 length is 13 residues. With 4 bases removed from V and 1 base from J, the gap between germline ends came to 8 bases. Germline V CDR1 and CDR2: GTSNPN, SVGIG (reference sequence). The CDR3 DNA reads as TGTGCCTGGAACAGACAGAGCAATCAGCCCCAGCATTTT. Translated, it gives CAWNRQSNQPQHF.

Only a few counts were recorded for this clonotype. The chain couples TRBV18 to TRBJ1-5; D is ambiguous. There are 15 residues in the CDR3. CDR1 is KGHSH, CDR2 LQKENI, per germline. The ends were cut back, 6 bases at V and 3 bases at J, with 15 bases in the middle. The CDR3 nucleotides are TGTGCCAGCTCGAGGGCAGGCGCTATCAATCAGCCCCAGCATTTT. Translation: CASSRAGAINQPQHF.

The rearrangement links TRBV2 to TRBJ1-1; TRBD1 is a possible D gene (6 bases). CDR3 length: 15 amino acids. Per the germline V gene, CDR1 is SNHLY and CDR2 is FYNNEI. V was pared by 6 bases and J by 3 bases, with 17 bases between. For the CDR3, the DNA is TGTGCCAGCAGCGACAACTCAAGGGGGGACACTGAAGCTTTCTTT. This sequence encodes CASSDNSRGDTEAFF.

This clonotype has a count of ten or more. The CDR3 loop reads CASSSLLGGVNTGELFF. The CDR3 DNA follows: TGTGCCAGCAGTTCACTCCTGGGAGGGGTGAACACCGGGGAGCTGTTTTTT. This sequence joins TRBV12-3 or TRBV12-4 and TRBJ2-2, with 7 bases aligning to TRBD2. The CDR3 covers 17 residues. The junction had 9 bases not matched to a gene; V was cut back by 4 bases and J by 1 base.

This clonotype was detected ten times or more. The chain employs TRBV19 and TRBJ2-5; D may correspond to TRBD1 or TRBD2 (6 bases each). This CDR3 has 13 amino acids. Germline loops: CDR1 LNHDA, CDR2 SQIVND (reference sequence). The V gene lost 7 bases and the J gene lost 3 bases, with 12 bases spanning the gap. CDR3 in DNA: TGTGCCAGTAATTCCGGGGGCGAAGAGACCCAGTACTTC. Its translation is CASNSGGEETQYF.

This clonotype was recorded at least ten times. V is TRBV7-3 and J is TRBJ1-1, with D possibly TRBD1 on 6 matching bases. The ends were cut back, 3 bases at V and 4 bases at J, with 12 bases in the middle. CDR1 is SGHTA, CDR2 FQGTGA, per germline. The CDR3 consists of 14 residues. CDR3 sequence (DNA): TGTGCCAGCAGCTTCGGGGGCAAAAGCACTGAAGCTTTCTTT. It translates to CASSFGGKSTEAFF.

As to this clonotype: Since the CDR3 does not end with the conserved phenylalanine or tryptophan, this likely comes from a read error. The DNA is left out, because the CDR3 cannot be placed on it with certainty; the CDR3 is given as TCRdb lists it. The chain carries TRBV4-2 and TRBJ2-2. CDR1 and CDR2 from the germline V gene are LGHNA and YNFKEQ. The CDR3 is 13 residues long, ends included. The CDR3 loop reads CASSQLAPGELCV.

This clonotype was detected many times. The chain employs TRBV14 and TRBJ1-2; 9 bases align to TRBD1. This CDR3 is 16 amino acids long. The V gene end was trimmed by 3 bases and the J gene end by 5 bases; junction bases not matched to a gene: 10. The germline V gene has CDR1 SGHDN and CDR2 FVKESK. Here the CDR3 reads CASSHIGQGLGYGYTF. DNA of the CDR3: TGTGCCAGCAGCCACATCGGACAGGGGCTTGGGTATGGCTACACCTTC.

The chain couples TRBV7-8 to TRBJ2-6; 9 bases fit TRBD1. The CDR3 loop spans 18 amino acids. Germline CDR1 reads SGHVS; CDR2 reads FQNEAQ. V lost 6 bases, J lost 4 bases, and 13 bases stayed unmatched. The CDR3 loop reads CASRRQDRGQAGANVLTF. The DNA for the CDR3 is TGTGCCAGCAGGAGACAGGACAGGGGACAAGCCGGGGCCAACGTCCTGACTTTC.

This clonotype was counted once. The junction differs from germline at one of its ends, possibly a read error. The rearrangement joins TRBV3-1 to TRBJ1-5, with D maybe TRBD1 (6 bases). The CDR3 contains 13 residues. CDR1 LGHDT and CDR2 YNNKEL come from the germline V gene (reference sequence). The CDR3 loop is CVSSRDRTQPQHF. The CDR3 DNA reads TGTGTCAGCAGCCGAGACAGGACTCAGCCCCAGCATTTT. Combining the CDR3 with reference TRBV3-1 and TRBJ1-5 gives the whole variable domain DTAVSQTPKYLVTQMGNDKSIKCEQNLGHDTMYWYKQDSKKFLKIMFSYNNKELIINETVPNRFSPKSPDKAHLNLHINSLELGDSAVYFCVSSRDRTQPQHFGDGTRLSIL.

The chain links TRBV28 to TRBJ1-6, with D unresolved. This CDR3 is built from 13 residues. The V end was cut by 2 bases, the J end by 9 bases, with 8 bases between. Looked up from germline, CDR1 is MDHEN and CDR2 is SYDVKM. CDR3 amino acids: CASSLDIRSPLHF. Written as DNA, the CDR3 is TGTGCCAGCAGTTTAGACATCCGTTCACCCCTCCACTTT.

This clonotype was seen at least ten times. The chain employs TRBV4-1 and TRBJ2-7; D may match TRBD1 or TRBD2 (5 bases each). CDR3 length: 13 residues. Germline CDR1 and CDR2: MGHRA and YSYEKL. V lost 1 base and J lost 6, with 10 bases in between. The CDR3 DNA is TGCGCCAGCAGCCAAGTCCCGGGGCTCGAGCAGTACTTC. Translating it yields CASSQVPGLEQYF.

The table lists this clonotype with a count of one. The CDR3 carries no conserved terminal phenylalanine or tryptophan, so it likely arises from a read error. V and J are TRBV2 and TRBJ2-7; TRBD1 might be the D (7 bases). CDR3 size: 14 residues. Germline CDR1 is SNHLY and CDR2 is FYNNEI. V dropped 4 bases and J dropped 5 bases, with 15 bases sitting between them. The CDR3 loop reads CASSVRGAWDEQYL. The DNA of the CDR3 is TGTGCCAGCAGTGTCAGGGGGGCATGGGACGAGCAGTACCTC.

This clonotype was seen repeatedly, ten times or more. The rearrangement joins TRBV6-1 to TRBJ2-7; 8 nucleotides align to TRBD1. CDR3 size: 14 residues. Germline values: CDR1 MNHNS, CDR2 SASEGT. V lost 2 bases and J lost 3; bases outside the gene matches: 3. CDR3 bases: TGTGCCAGCAGTGAAACGGGACAGGTCTACGAGCAGTACTTC. It specifies CASSETGQVYEQYF.

This clonotype was picked up many times. The chain combines TRBV12-3 or TRBV12-4 with TRBJ1-5; D remains ambiguous. The CDR3 runs 15 residues. Trimming pared 3 bases from V and 6 bases from J, leaving 15 bases between. DNA of the CDR3: TGTGCCAGCAGTTTTACTGGCAGGTCGGGTCAGCCCCAGCATTTT. It yields the protein CASSFTGRSGQPQHF.

The chain uses TRBV7-8 and TRBJ2-7; 9 nucleotides agree with TRBD1. Germline V gene lookup returns CDR1 SGHVS and CDR2 FQNEAQ. The J segment lost 7 bases and the V segment lost 2 bases, leaving 9 bases of the junction unmatched. The CDR3 sequence is 15 residues long. The CDR3 nucleotides read TGTGCCAGCAGCTTACACCGGGACAGGGTAGGGGAGCAGTACTTC. Amino acid sequence: CASSLHRDRVGEQYF.

This clonotype was counted at least ten times. The J gene is TRBJ1-1, the V gene TRBV11-2; D possibly corresponds to TRBD1 (5 bases). The CDR3 is 15 amino acids. Germline V gives CDR1 SGHAT, CDR2 FQNNGV. The ends were cut back, 0 bases at V and 4 bases at J, with 12 bases in the middle. The CDR3 nucleotides read TGTGCCAGCAGCTTAGACCCAGGGTCGGGCACTGAAGCTTTCTTT. Encoded protein: CASSLDPGSGTEAFF.

In its sample, this clonotype was seen many times. The chain is built from TRBV6-5 and TRBJ1-1; perhaps TRBD1 as D (5 bases). Germline values: CDR1 MNHEY, CDR2 SVGAGI. The V end was cut by 2 bases, the J end by 0 bases, with 10 bases between. The CDR3 spans 15 residues. DNA for the CDR3: TGTGCCAGCAGTTACGATGGGGCCCTGAACACTGAAGCTTTCTTT. Translated: CASSYDGALNTEAFF.

The chain combines TRBV11-2 with TRBJ2-5, with TRBD2 as a possible D gene (6 bases). Germline V lookup: CDR1 SGHAT, CDR2 FQNNGV. The CDR3 has 15 amino acids. Trimming removed 2 bases from V and 3 bases from J, with 13 bases in between. The CDR3 DNA follows: TGTGCCAGCAGCTTAAACCGGGACTCCGAAGAGACCCAGTACTTC. Residues: CASSLNRDSEETQYF.

The chain carries TRBV7-8 and TRBJ2-7; D call uncertain. The V end was cut by 1 base, the J end by 4 bases, with 5 bases between. The germline CDR1 and CDR2 sequences are SGHVS and FQNEAQ. This CDR3 comprises 12 residues. The DNA of the CDR3 is TGTGCCAGCAGCTTAGACATTTACGAGCAGTACGTC. Its protein is CASSLDIYEQYV.

The chain employs TRBV6-5 and TRBJ2-5; D is uncertain. CDR3 length: 14 amino acids. Trimming pared 4 bases from V and 7 bases from J, leaving 16 bases between. From germline, CDR1 is MNHEY and CDR2 SVGAGI. The CDR3 is CASSFLHQEWTQYF. The CDR3 DNA sequence: TGTGCCAGCAGTTTTTTACACCAAGAGTGGACCCAGTACTTC.

As for this clonotype: A read error may be the cause here, since a much bigger clone is one base away. J is TRBJ1-2 and V is TRBV19; 9 bases are a match to TRBD1. The CDR3 spans 15 residues. The trim removed 5 bases at V and 6 bases at J, leaving 10 bases unmatched. Per the germline V gene, CDR1 is LNHDA and CDR2 is SQIVND (reference sequence). The chain's CDR3 is CASSLHRGRLHGYTF. As DNA, the CDR3 is TGTGCCAGTAGTCTACACAGGGGGCGTCTCCATGGCTACACCTTC.

As to this clonotype: Germline and junction disagree at one end, which may indicate a read error. The chain recombines TRBV5-1 with TRBJ1-1; the D is unclear. The CDR3 length is 11 residues. Germline V gene sequence: CDR1 SGHRS, CDR2 YFSETQ. The chain's CDR3 is CASSWNSEAFF. CDR3 nucleotides: TGCGCCAGCAGCTGGAACTCTGAAGCTTTCTTT.

This clonotype was detected a few times. This chain joins TRBV30 and TRBJ1-2; unclear D gene. Germline V gene lookup returns CDR1 GTSNPN and CDR2 SVGIG (reference sequence). The CDR3 runs to 12 residues. Trimming stripped 0 bases from V and 8 bases from J, with 10 bases between. CDR3 sequence: CAWSVGGRGYTF. DNA for the CDR3: TGTGCCTGGAGTGTTGGAGGGAGAGGCTACACCTTC.

The chain recombines TRBV10-3 with TRBJ1-1, with TRBD1 as a possible D gene (6 bases). The CDR3 loop spans 12 amino acids. Trimming left V 6 bases short and J 3 bases short, with 8 bases between. CDR1 and CDR2 from the germline V gene are ENHRY and SYGVKD. As DNA, the CDR3 is TGTGCCATCAGCTGGACAGACACTGAAGCTTTCTTT. This codes for CAISWTDTEAFF.

In this sample, this clonotype turned up a few times. The V call is TRBV7-2, the J call TRBJ1-2; no definite D call. The CDR3 covers 12 residues. Per the germline V gene, CDR1 is SGHTA and CDR2 is FQGNSA. V dropped 0 bases and J dropped 9 bases, with 8 bases sitting between them. The CDR3 DNA reads TGTGCCAGCAGCTTAGCAGGGCGTAGCTACACCTTC. Translating gives CASSLAGRSYTF.

In the case of this clonotype: One end of the junction is discordant with germline, which a read error may explain. The chain joins TRBV6-2 or TRBV6-3 to TRBJ1-5, with 7 bases matching TRBD1. CDR3 size: 14 residues. Germline loops: CDR1 MNHEY, CDR2 SVGEGT. The CDR3 is CASRQGTVNRPQHF. CDR3 coding DNA: TGTGCCAGCAGGCAGGGGACAGTCAATCGGCCCCAGCATTTT.